Included here is one T cell receptor beta chain sequence, with context. The sample belongs to a study of blood T cell repertoires in COVID-19. The CDR3 consists of 16 residues. V trimming: 1 base; J trimming: 4 bases; junction bases outside the gene matches: 4. CDR1 and CDR2 from the germline V gene are SGHTA and FQGNSA. Original methodology: Estimation of nucleated cell counts relied on the amplification of reference gene primers. Sequencing used immunoSEQ multiplex PCR; TCRdb keeps in-frame clones, though not all of them. V and J calls and clone size are copied from that table; D and trimming were computed from the DNA. The repertoire holds 70,000 to 85,000 clones, with 80% to 90% as singletons.

The sample taken for sequencing was peripheral blood. The V call is TRBV7-2, the J call TRBJ2-3, with 11 bases that match TRBD2. This receptor was taken from a woman at least 80 years old with acute or convalescent COVID-19. The CDR3 DNA reads as TGTGCCAGCAGCTTAGGTGGTAGCGGGGGGGCAGATACGCAGTATTTT. It is translated as CASSLGGSGGADTQYF.